This T cell receptor (beta chain) was captured in a study of T cell responses to AZD1222 COVID-19 vaccine. The assay was immunoSEQ multiplex PCR, and TCRdb's table has in-frame clones only and misses some. The sample has approximately 210,000 clones, approximately 94% seen once. V was clipped by 8 bases and J by 6 bases; unmatched bases: 8. Germline V CDR1 and CDR2: MDHEN, SYDVKM. This CDR3 region has 14 residues. V gene TRBV28 combines with J gene TRBJ1-5; 9 bases align to TRBD1. The source is an adult who received the MenACWY meningococcal vaccine as a control. The sample here was peripheral blood, taken 28 days after the second dose of the MenACWY control vaccine. In DNA, the CDR3 is TGTGCCAGCCAGCCGGGACAGGGTGCTCAGCCCCAGCATTTT. Protein product: CASQPGQGAQPQHF.